In its sample, the clone carrying this T cell receptor beta chain was seen a few times. The antigen is unknown. V dropped 3 bases and J dropped 0 bases, with 9 bases sitting between them. The V gene's germline CDR1 is SEHNR and CDR2 FQNEAQ (reference sequence). This CDR3 is 14 amino acids long. These data belong to a study of CD8 T cells in ankylosing spondylitis. Findings and caveats of the study: Ankylosing spondylitis blood appeared to be characterized by a TCR beta motif of several highly homologous variants. Matched ankylosing spondylitis synovial fluid reportedly contained a significantly enriched population of disease-linked clones.

TCRdb passed the 5' RACE reads through MiXCR, listing each CDR3 protein once. Of 800,000 to 900,000 distinct CDR3 sequences in the sample, approximately 12% were seen once. This receptor was taken from a male donor with ankylosing spondylitis. The sequencing input was blood, either unsorted or a sorted T cell fraction (not recorded which). V gene TRBV7-9 combines with J gene TRBJ2-7, with D possibly being TRBD1 or TRBD2 (5 bases each). The CDR3 spells CASSFGTLSYEQYF. The CDR3 DNA sequence: TGTGCCAGCAGCTTTGGGACCCTCTCCTACGAGCAGTACTTC.